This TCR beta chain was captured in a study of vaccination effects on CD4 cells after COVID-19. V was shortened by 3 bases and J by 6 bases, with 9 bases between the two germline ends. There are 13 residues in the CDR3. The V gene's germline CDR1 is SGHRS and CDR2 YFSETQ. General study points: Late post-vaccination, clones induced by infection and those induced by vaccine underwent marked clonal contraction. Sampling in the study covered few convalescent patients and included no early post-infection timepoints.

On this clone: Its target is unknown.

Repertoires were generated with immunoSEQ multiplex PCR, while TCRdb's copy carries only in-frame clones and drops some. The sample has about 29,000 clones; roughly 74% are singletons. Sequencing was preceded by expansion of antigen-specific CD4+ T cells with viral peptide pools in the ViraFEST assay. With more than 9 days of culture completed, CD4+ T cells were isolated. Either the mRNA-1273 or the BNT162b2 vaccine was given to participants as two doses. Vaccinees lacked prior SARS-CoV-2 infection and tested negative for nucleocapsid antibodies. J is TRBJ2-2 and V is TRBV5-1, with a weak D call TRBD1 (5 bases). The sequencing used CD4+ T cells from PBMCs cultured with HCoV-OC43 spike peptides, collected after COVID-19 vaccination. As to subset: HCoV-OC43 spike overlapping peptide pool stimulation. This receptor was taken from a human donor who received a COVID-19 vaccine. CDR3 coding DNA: TGCGCCAGCAGCTCAAAAGGGGCCGGGGAGCTGTTTTTT. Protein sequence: CASSSKGAGELFF. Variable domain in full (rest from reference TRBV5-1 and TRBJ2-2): KAGVTQTPRYLIKTRGQQVTLSCSPISGHRSVSWYQQTPGQGLQFLFEYFSETQRNKGNFPGRFSGRQFSNSRSEMNVSTLELGDSALYLCASSSKGAGELFFGEGSRLTVL.